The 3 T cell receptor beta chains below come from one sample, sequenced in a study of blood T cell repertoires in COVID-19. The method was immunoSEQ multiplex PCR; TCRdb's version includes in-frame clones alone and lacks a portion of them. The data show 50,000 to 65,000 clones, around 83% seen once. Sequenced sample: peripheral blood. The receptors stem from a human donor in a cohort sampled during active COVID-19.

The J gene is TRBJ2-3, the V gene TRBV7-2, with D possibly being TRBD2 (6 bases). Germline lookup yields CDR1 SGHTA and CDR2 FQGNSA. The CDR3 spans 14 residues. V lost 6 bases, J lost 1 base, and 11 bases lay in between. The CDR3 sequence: CASRRTGGTDTQYF. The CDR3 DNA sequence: TGTGCCAGCAGACGGACGGGAGGCACAGATACGCAGTATTTT.

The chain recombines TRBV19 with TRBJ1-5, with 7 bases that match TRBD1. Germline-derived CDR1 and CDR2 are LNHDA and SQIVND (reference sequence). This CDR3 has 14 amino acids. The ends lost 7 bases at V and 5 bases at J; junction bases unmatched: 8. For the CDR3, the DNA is TGTGCCAGTAATAGGCAGGGGGGTTATCAGCCCCAGCATTTT. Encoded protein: CASNRQGGYQPQHF.

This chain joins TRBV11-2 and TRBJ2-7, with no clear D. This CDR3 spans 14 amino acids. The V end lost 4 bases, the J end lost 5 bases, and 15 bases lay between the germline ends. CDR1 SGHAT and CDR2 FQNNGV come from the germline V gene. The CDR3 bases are TGTGCCAGCAGCTCCCCCGGTGACATAGACGAGCAGTACTTC. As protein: CASSSPGDIDEQYF.